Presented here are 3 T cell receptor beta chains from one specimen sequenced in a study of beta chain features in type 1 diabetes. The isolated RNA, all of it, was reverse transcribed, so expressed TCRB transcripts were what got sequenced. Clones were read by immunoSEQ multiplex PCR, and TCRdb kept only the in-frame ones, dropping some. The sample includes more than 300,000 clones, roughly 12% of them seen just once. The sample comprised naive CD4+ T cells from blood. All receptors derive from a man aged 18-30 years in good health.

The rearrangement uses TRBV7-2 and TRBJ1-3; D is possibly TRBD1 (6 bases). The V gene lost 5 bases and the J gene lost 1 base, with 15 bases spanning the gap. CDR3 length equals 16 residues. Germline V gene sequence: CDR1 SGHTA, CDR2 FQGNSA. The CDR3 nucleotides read TGTGCCAGCAGCCCGCAGGGGCGGACATCTGGAAACACCATATATTTT. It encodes CASSPQGRTSGNTIYF.

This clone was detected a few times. CDR3 loop: CSVGGKRLAGKQETQYF. The CDR3 coding sequence is TGCAGCGTTGGGGGGAAAAGACTAGCGGGGAAACAAGAGACCCAGTACTTC. The J gene is TRBJ2-5, the V gene TRBV29-1; 11 bases line up with TRBD2. The CDR3 sequence is 17 residues long. The ends lost 4 bases at V and 2 bases at J; junction bases unmatched: 12. Germline V gene data show CDR1 as SQVTM and CDR2 as ANQGSEA.

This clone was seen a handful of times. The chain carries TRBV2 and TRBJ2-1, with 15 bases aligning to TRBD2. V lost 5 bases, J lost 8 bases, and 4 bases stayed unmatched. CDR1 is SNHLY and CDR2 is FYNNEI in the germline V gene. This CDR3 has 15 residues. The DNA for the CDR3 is TGTGCCAGCAGTCGGACTAGCGGGAGGGTCGATGAGCAGTTCTTC. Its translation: CASSRTSGRVDEQFF.